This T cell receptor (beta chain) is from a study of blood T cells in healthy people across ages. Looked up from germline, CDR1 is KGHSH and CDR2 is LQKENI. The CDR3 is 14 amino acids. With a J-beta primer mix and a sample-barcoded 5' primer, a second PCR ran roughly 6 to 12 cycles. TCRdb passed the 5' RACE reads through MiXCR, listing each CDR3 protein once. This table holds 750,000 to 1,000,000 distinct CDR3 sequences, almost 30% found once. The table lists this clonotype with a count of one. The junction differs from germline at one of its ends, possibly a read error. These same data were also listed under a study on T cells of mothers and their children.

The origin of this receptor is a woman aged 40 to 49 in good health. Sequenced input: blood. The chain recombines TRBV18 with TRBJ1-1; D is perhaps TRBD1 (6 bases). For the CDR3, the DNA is TGTGCCGGCTCACCACTCAGGGGCACGACTGAAGCTTTCTTT. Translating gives CAGSPLRGTTEAFF.